The TCR beta chain under discussion was sequenced for a study of breast tumors, draining lymph nodes, adjacent tissues. A single record per CDR3 protein comes from TCRdb applying MiXCR to the multiplex PCR reads. Of tens of thousands of distinct CDR3 sequences listed, 20% to 25% were seen once; the top ten hold approximately 8.2%. In its sample, this clonotype was seen many times. Its cognate antigen is unknown. CDR3 length equals 15 residues. Germline V gene lookup returns CDR1 SGHVS and CDR2 FQNEAQ. V was pared by 5 bases and J by 0 bases, with 3 bases of the junction left unmatched. Study outcomes and limitations: Tumor T cell lymph node origin was a supported hypothesis, not proven. Tumors had less TCR diversity than lymph nodes, more than nontumor tissue.

Sequenced input: breast tumor tissue. The chain has TRBV7-8 and TRBJ1-4, with TRBD1 identical over 7 bases. The receptor's source is a female donor with breast cancer. Some clones in this sample may be carry-over from other donors' samples. CDR3 in amino acids: CASSPGTATNEKLFF. The CDR3 DNA sequence: TGTGCCAGCAGCCCCGGGACAGCAACTAATGAAAAACTGTTTTTT.